This T cell receptor beta chain was observed in a study of blood T cell repertoires in COVID-19. Study-level background: Both acute and convalescent COVID-19 samples were obtained from the United States, Italy and Spain.

Contact with a PCR-confirmed or clinician-diagnosed COVID-19 case occurred within 2 weeks of entry. The CDR3 is made up of 12 amino acids. V was cut by 7 bases and J by 7 bases, with 11 bases left in between. Here immunoSEQ multiplex PCR was the method, and the copy in TCRdb shows in-frame clones only, minus some. The sample includes approximately 200,000 clones, 80% to 90% seen only once; the top ten take around 4%. The rearrangement uses TRBV12-3 or TRBV12-4 and TRBJ1-3; D gene uncertain. The TCR comes from a woman aged 30 to 39 who had been exposed to COVID-19. Sequenced sample: PBMCs or T cells enriched from blood (not recorded which). The CDR3, as DNA: TGTGCCAGCATGTTTGGTGCGAACACCATATATTTT. Its translation: CASMFGANTIYF.